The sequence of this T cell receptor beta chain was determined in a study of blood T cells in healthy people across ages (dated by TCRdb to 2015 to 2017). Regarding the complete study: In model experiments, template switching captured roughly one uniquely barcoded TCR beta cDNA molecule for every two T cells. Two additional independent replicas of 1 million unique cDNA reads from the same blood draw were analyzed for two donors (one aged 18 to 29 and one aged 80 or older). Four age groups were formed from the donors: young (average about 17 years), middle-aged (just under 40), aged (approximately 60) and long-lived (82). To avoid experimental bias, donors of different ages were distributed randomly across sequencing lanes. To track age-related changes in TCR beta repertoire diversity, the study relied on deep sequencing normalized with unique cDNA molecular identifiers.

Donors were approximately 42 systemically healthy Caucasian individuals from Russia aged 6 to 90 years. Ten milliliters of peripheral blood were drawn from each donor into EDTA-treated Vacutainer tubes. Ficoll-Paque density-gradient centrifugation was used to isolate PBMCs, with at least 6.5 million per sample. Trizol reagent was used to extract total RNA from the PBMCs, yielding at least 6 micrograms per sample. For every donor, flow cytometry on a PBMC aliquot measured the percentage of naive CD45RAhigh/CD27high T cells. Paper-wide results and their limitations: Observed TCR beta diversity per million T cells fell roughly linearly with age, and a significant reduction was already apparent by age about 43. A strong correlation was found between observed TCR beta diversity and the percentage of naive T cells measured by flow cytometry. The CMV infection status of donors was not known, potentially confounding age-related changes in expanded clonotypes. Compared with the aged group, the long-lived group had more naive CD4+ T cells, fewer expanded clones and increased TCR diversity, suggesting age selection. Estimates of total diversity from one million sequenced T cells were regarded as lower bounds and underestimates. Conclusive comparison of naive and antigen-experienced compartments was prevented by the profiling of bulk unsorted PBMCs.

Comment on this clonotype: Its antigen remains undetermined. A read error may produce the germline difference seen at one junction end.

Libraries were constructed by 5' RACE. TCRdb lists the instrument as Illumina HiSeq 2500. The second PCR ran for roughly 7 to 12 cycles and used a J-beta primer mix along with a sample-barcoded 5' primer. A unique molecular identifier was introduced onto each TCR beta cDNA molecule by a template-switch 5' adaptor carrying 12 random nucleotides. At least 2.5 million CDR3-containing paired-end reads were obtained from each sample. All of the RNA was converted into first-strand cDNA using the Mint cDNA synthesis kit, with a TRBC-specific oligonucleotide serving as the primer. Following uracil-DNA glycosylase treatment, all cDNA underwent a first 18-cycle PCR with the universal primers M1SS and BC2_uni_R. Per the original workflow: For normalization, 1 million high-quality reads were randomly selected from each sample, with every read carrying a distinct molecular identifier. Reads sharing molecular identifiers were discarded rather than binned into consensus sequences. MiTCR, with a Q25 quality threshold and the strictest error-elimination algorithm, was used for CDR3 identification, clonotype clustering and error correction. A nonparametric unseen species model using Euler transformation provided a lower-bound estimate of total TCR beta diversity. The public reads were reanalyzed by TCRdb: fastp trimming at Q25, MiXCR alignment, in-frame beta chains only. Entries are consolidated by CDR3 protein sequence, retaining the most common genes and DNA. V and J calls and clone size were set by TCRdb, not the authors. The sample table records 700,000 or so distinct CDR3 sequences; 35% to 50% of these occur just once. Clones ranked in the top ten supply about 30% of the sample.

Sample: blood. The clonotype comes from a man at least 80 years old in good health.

The DNA reads as follows: TGTGCCAGCATTTACTACACCTACGAGCAGTACTTC. The encoded protein is CASIYYTYEQYF. The V and J genes are TRBV6-2 or TRBV6-3 and TRBJ2-7; the D gene remains uncertain. The CDR3 runs 12 amino acids, cysteine and phenylalanine included. Left in the record is the CDR3 DNA by itself, 36 bases read in frame from the first base. Reading the germline V gene gives CDR1 MNHEY and CDR2 SVGEGT.